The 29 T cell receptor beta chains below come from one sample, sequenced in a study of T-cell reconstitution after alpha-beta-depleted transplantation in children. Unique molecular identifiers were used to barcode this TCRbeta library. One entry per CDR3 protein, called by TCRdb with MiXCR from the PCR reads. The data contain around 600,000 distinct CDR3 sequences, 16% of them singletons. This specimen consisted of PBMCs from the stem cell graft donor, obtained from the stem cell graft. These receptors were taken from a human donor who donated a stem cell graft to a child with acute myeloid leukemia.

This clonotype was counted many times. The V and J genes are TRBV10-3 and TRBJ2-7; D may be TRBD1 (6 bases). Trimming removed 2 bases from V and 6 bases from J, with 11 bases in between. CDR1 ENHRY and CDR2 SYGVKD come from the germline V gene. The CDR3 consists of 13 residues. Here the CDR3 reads CAISETGKGEQYV. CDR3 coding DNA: TGTGCCATCAGTGAGACAGGGAAAGGCGAGCAGTACGTC.

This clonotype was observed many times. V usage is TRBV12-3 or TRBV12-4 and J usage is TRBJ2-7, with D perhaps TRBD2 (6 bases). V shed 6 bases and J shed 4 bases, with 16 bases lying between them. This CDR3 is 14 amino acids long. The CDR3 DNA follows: TGTGCCAGCAGCCCCGGTTTCGCGGGGTACGAGCAGTACGTC. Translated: CASSPGFAGYEQYV.

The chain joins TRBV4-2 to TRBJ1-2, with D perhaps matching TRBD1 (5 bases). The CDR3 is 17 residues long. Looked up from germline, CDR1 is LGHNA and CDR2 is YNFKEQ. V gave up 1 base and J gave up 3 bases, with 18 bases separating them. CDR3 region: CASSQGGVSCPDYGYTF. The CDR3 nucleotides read TGTGCCAGCAGCCAAGGGGGGGTTAGCTGTCCGGACTATGGCTACACCTTC.

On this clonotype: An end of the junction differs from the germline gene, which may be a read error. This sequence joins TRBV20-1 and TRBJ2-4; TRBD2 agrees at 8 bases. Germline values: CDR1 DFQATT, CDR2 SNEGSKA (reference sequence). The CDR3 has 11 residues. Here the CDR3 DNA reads TGCAGTGCTAGTCCCCTGGGACGGGGGGGATTC. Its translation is CSASPLGRGGF.

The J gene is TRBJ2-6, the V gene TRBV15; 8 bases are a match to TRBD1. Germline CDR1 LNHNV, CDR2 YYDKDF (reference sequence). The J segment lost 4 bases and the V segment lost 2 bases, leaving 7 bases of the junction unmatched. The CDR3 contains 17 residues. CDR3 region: CATSRRQGIEGANVLTF. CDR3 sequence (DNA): TGTGCCACCAGCAGAAGACAGGGGATAGAAGGGGCCAACGTCCTGACTTTC.

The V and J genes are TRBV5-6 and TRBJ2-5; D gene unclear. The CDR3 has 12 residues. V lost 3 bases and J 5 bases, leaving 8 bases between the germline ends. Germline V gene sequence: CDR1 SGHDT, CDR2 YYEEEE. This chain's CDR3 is CASSYSSETQYF. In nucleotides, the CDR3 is TGTGCCAGCAGCTACTCTTCGGAGACCCAGTACTTC.

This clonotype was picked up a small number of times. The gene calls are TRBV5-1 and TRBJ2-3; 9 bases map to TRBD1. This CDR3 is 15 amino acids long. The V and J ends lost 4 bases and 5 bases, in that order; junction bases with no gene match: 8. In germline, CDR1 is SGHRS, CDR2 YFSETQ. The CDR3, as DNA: TGCGCCAGCAGCGCGGGACAGGGAGTAGGAGATACGCAGTATTTT. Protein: CASSAGQGVGDTQYF.

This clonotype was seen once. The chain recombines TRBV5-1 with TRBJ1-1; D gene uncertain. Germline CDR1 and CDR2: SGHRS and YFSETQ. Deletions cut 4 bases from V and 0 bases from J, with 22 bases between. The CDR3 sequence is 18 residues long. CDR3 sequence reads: CASSQQMGSQPMNTEAFF. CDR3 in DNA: TGCGCCAGCAGCCAACAGATGGGTAGCCAACCCATGAACACTGAAGCTTTCTTT.

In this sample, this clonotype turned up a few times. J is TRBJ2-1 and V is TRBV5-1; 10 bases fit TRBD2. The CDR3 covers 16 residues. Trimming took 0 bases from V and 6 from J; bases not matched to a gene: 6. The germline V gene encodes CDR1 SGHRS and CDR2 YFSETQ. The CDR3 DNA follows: TGCGCCAGCAGCTTGGGAAGCGGGGGGGCCGTCAATGAGCAGTTCTTC. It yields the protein CASSLGSGGAVNEQFF.

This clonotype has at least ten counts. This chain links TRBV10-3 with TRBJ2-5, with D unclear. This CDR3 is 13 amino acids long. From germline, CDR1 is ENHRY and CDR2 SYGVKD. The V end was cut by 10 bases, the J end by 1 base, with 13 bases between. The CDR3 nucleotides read TGTGCCACCAGGACGGAGCTCCAAGAGACCCAGTACTTC. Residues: CATRTELQETQYF.

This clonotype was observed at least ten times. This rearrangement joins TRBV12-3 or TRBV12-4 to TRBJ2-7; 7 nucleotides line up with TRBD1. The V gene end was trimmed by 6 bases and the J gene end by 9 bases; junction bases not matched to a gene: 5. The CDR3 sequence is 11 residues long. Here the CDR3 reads CASSDGTAQYV. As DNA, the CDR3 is TGTGCCAGCAGCGACGGGACAGCGCAGTACGTC.

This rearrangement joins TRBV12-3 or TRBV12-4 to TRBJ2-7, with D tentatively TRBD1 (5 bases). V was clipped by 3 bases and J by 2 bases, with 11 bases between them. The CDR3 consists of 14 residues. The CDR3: CASSFGAGPYEQYF. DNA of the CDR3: TGTGCCAGCAGTTTTGGGGCCGGGCCCTACGAGCAGTACTTC.

CDR3: CASSPTGQGNTGELFF. CDR3 bases: TGTGCCAGCTCACCGACTGGACAGGGGAACACCGGGGAGCTGTTTTTT. The chain uses TRBV18 and TRBJ2-2, with 8 positions matching TRBD1. Germline V CDR1 and CDR2: KGHSH, LQKENI. This CDR3 is 16 amino acids long. The V segment lost 3 bases and the J segment 1 base; nucleotides outside the gene matches: 4. Drawing the rest from reference TRBV18 and TRBJ2-2, the complete variable domain is NAGVMQNPRHLVRRRGQEARLRCSPMKGHSHVYWYRQLPEEGLKFMVYLQKENIIDESGMPKERFSAEFPKEGPSILRIQQVVRGDSAAYFCASSPTGQGNTGELFFGEGSRLTVL.

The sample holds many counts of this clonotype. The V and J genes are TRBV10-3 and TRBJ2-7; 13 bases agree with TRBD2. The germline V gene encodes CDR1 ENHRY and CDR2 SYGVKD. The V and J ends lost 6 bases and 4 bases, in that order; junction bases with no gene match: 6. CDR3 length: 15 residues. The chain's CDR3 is CAIRPGTSGTYEQYF. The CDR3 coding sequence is TGTGCCATCAGGCCCGGGACTAGCGGGACATACGAGCAGTACTTC.

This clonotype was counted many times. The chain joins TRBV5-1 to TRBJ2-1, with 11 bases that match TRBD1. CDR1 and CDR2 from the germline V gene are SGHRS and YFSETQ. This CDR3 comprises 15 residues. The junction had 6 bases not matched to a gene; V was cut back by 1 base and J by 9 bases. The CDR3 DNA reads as TGCGCCAGCAGCTTGCAGGGACAGGGGGATGGTGAGCAGTTCTTC. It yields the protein CASSLQGQGDGEQFF.

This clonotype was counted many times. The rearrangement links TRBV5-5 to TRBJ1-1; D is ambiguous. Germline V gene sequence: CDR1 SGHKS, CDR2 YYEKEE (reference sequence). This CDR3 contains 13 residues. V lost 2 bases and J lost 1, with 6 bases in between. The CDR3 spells CASSFDTNTEAFF. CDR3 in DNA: TGTGCCAGCAGCTTCGATACGAACACTGAAGCTTTCTTT. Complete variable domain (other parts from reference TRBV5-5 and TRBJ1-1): DAGVTQSPTHLIKTRGQQVTLRCSPISGHKSVSWYQQVLGQGPQFIFQYYEKEERGRGNFPDRFSARQFPNYSSELNVNALLLGDSALYLCASSFDTNTEAFFGQGTRLTVV.

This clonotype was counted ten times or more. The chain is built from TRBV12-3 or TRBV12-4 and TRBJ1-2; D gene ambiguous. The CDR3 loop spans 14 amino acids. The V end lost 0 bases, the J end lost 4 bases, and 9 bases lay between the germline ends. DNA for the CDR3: TGTGCCAGCAGTTTAGCAGTGGCAATCTATGGCTACACCTTC. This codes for CASSLAVAIYGYTF.

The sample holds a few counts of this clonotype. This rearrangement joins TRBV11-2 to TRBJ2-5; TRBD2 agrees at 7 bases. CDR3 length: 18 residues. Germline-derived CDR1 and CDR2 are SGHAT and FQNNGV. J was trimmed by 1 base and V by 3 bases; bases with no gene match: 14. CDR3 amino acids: CASSFGSGAGVSQETQYF. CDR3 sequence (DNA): TGTGCCAGCAGCTTCGGCTCTGGGGCGGGGGTAAGCCAAGAGACCCAGTACTTC.

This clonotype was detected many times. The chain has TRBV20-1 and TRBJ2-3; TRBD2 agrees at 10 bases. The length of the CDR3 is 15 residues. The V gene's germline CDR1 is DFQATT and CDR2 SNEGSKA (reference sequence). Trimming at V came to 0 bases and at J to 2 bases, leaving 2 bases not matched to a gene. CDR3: CSARELAGSTDTQYF. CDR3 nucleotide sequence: TGCAGTGCTAGAGAACTAGCGGGGTCCACAGATACGCAGTATTTT.

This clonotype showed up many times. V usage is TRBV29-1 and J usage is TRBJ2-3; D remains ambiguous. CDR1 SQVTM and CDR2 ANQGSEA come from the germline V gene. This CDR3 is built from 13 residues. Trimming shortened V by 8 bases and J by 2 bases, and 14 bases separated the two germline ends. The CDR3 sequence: CSTVDITTDTQYF. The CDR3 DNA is TGCAGCACCGTCGACATAACCACAGATACGCAGTATTTT.

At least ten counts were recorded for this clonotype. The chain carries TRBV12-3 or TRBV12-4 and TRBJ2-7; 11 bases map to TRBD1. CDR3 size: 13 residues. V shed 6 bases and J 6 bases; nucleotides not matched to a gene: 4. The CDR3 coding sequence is TGTGCCAGCAGCCCGGGGACAGGGGGCGAGCAGTACGTC. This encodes CASSPGTGGEQYV.

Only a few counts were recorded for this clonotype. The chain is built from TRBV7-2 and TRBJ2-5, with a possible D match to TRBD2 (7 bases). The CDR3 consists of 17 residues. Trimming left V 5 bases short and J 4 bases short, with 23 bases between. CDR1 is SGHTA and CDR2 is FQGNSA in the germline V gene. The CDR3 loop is CASSAWTRQAPRETQYF. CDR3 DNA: TGTGCCAGCAGCGCGTGGACTAGACAGGCGCCAAGAGAGACCCAGTACTTC.

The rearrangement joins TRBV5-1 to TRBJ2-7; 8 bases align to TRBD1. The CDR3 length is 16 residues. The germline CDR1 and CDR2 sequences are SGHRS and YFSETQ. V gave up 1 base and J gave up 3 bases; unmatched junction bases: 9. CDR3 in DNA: TGCGCCAGCAGCTTGAATACGGGACAGGCGTTCTACGAGCAGTACTTC. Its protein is CASSLNTGQAFYEQYF.

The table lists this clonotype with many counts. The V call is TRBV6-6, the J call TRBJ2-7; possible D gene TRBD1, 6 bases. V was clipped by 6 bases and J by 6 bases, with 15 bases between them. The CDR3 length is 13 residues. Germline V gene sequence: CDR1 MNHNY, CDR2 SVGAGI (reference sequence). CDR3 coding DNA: TGTGCCAGCAGACAGGGTCCTCTGGTCGAGCAGTACGTC. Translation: CASRQGPLVEQYV.

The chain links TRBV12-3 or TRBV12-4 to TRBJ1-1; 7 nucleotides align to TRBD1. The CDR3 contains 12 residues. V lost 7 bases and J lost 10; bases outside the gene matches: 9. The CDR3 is CASTPTGRGAFF. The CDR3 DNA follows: TGTGCCAGCACCCCGACAGGGCGCGGAGCTTTCTTT.

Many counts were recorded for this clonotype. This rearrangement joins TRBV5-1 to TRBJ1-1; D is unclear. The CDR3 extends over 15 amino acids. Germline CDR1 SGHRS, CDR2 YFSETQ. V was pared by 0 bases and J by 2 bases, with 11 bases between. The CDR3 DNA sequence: TGCGCCAGCAGCTTGGGTGGAGTGGGCAACACTGAAGCTTTCTTT. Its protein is CASSLGGVGNTEAFF.

CDR3 in amino acids: CAIGGGGETQYF. Written as DNA, the CDR3 is TGTGCCATCGGTGGGGGCGGAGAGACCCAGTACTTC. The gene calls are TRBV10-3 and TRBJ2-5; tentative D call: TRBD1 (6 bases). The V and J ends lost 8 bases and 4 bases respectively, with 11 bases between them. The CDR3 is 12 residues long. CDR1 and CDR2 (germline): ENHRY, SYGVKD.

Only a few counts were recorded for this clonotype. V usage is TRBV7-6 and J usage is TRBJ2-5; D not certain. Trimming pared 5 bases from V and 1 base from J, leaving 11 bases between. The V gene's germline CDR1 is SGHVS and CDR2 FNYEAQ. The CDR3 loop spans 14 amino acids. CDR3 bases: TGTGCCAGCAGCCCGAAACATCTCCAAGAGACCCAGTACTTC. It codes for CASSPKHLQETQYF. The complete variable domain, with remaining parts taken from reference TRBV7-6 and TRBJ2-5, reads GAGVSQSPRYKVTKRGQDVALRCDPISGHVSLYWYRQALGQGPEFLTYFNYEAQQDKSGLPNDRFSAERPEGSISTLTIQRTEQRDSAMYRCASSPKHLQETQYFGPGTRLLVL.

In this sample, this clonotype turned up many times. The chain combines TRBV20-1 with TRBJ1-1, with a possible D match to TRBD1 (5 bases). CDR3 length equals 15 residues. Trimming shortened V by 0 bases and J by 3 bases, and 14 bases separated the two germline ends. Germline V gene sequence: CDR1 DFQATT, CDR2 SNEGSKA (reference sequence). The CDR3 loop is CSARDQRGGYTEAFF. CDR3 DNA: TGCAGTGCTAGAGATCAGAGGGGAGGGTACACTGAAGCTTTCTTT.